One and the same sample provided the 28 T cell receptor beta chains below, sequenced in a study of blood T cell repertoires in COVID-19. Generated by immunoSEQ multiplex PCR, the TCRdb table keeps only in-frame clones and is missing some. The repertoire includes over 100,000 clones, approximately 90% of them detected once, and about 4.5% sits in the top ten. The material sequenced was peripheral blood. The source of these receptors is a man aged 35 to 55 with acute or convalescent COVID-19.

The chain carries TRBV10-1 and TRBJ2-2; D not certain. V was pared by 2 bases and J by 1 base, with 5 bases between. Germline V CDR1 and CDR2: WNHNN, SYGVQD (reference sequence). The CDR3 is made up of 14 amino acids. CDR3 nucleotide sequence: TGCGCCAGCAGTGAGGTATTGAACACCGGGGAGCTGTTTTTT. Translating it yields CASSEVLNTGELFF.

This chain links TRBV7-9 with TRBJ2-3; 10 bases are a match to TRBD1. The CDR3 is 16 amino acids. Germline V lookup: CDR1 SEHNR, CDR2 FQNEAQ (reference sequence). V lost 5 bases, J lost 2 bases, and 7 bases stayed unmatched. For the CDR3, the DNA is TGTGCCAGCAGCCCCCCGGGGACAGGGGCCACAGATACGCAGTATTTT. It translates to CASSPPGTGATDTQYF.

The V call is TRBV6-8, the J call TRBJ1-6, with a weak D call TRBD1 (5 bases). Trimming cost V 4 bases and J 7 bases, with 8 bases left between them. Germline V lookup: CDR1 MNHGY, CDR2 SAAAGT. The length of the CDR3 is 13 residues. CDR3 in amino acids: CASSLDRNSPLHF. CDR3 DNA sequence: TGTGCCAGCAGTTTAGACAGAAATTCACCCCTCCACTTT.

The rearrangement uses TRBV10-1 and TRBJ1-1; 8 nucleotides line up with TRBD1. The V and J ends lost 5 bases and 5 bases, in that order; junction bases with no gene match: 4. The germline V gene encodes CDR1 WNHNN and CDR2 SYGVQD (reference sequence). The CDR3 sequence is 13 residues long. The DNA of the CDR3 is TGCGCCAGCAGTCACGGACAGGGAACTGAAGCTTTCTTT. Residues: CASSHGQGTEAFF.

This clone was seen only a few times. The chain uses TRBV30 and TRBJ1-3; 9 nucleotides line up with TRBD1. Per germline, CDR1 GTSNPN and CDR2 SVGIG (reference sequence). The CDR3 totals 16 residues. V shed 2 bases and J 3 bases; nucleotides not matched to a gene: 8. CDR3 sequence reads: CAWSRGQGIGGNTIYF. The DNA of the CDR3 is TGTGCCTGGAGTCGGGGACAGGGAATCGGTGGAAACACCATATATTTT.

The J gene is TRBJ2-1, the V gene TRBV5-1, with 10 bases aligning to TRBD2. This CDR3 spans 18 amino acids. The junction had 13 bases not matched to a gene; V was cut back by 0 bases and J by 7 bases. Germline values: CDR1 SGHRS, CDR2 YFSETQ. Written as DNA, the CDR3 is TGCGCCAGCAGCTTGGGGAGCGGGAGGGCCTCCCGGGAAAATGAGCAGTTCTTC. This translates into CASSLGSGRASRENEQFF.

The chain recombines TRBV4-2 with TRBJ1-2, with D possibly being TRBD1 (5 bases). Germline loops: CDR1 LGHNA, CDR2 YNFKEQ. The CDR3 loop spans 16 amino acids. Trimming pared 0 bases from V and 2 bases from J, leaving 13 bases between. The CDR3 protein is CASSQDRRGRNYGYTF. Written as DNA, the CDR3 is TGTGCCAGCAGCCAAGATCGTCGGGGGAGGAACTATGGCTACACCTTC.

J is TRBJ2-3 and V is TRBV7-9, with 8 bases aligning to TRBD1. The germline CDR1 and CDR2 sequences are SEHNR and FQNEAQ (reference sequence). The CDR3 runs 15 residues. After removal of 5 bases from V and 0 bases from J, the junction contained 4 bases not matched to a gene. This CDR3 reads CASSPGGASTDTQYF. CDR3 bases: TGTGCCAGCAGCCCAGGGGGCGCCAGCACAGATACGCAGTATTTT.

This chain links TRBV4-1 with TRBJ1-5; weak D call: TRBD1 (5 bases). The V end lost 3 bases, the J end lost 5 bases, and 14 bases lay between the germline ends. CDR1 and CDR2 (germline): MGHRA, YSYEKL. The CDR3 is 15 residues long. This CDR3 reads CASSQGTGEYQPQHF. CDR3 nucleotide sequence: TGCGCCAGCAGCCAGGGGACGGGGGAATATCAGCCCCAGCATTTT.

The CDR3 coding sequence is TGTGCCAGCAGCTCGCCAGGCCCACAAGAGACCCAGTACTTC. Its protein is CASSSPGPQETQYF. The chain joins TRBV5-6 to TRBJ2-5; D gene ambiguous. The CDR3 spans 14 residues. From germline, CDR1 is SGHDT and CDR2 YYEEEE. Trimming stripped 3 bases from V and 2 bases from J, with 11 bases between.

The V and J genes are TRBV19 and TRBJ1-4; D is undetermined. This CDR3 spans 14 amino acids. With 5 bases removed from V and 0 bases from J, the gap between germline ends came to 7 bases. Germline V gives CDR1 LNHDA, CDR2 SQIVND (reference sequence). The CDR3, as DNA: TGTGCCAGTAGTGACACCTCAACTAATGAAAAACTGTTTTTT. Protein product: CASSDTSTNEKLFF.

The V gene is TRBV4-2, the J gene TRBJ1-4; D is perhaps TRBD1 (5 bases). The CDR3 is made up of 15 amino acids. With 3 bases removed from V and 6 bases from J, the gap between germline ends came to 14 bases. Germline V gene data show CDR1 as LGHNA and CDR2 as YNFKEQ. The CDR3 region is CASSHTQGGDEKLFF. The CDR3 DNA is TGTGCCAGCAGCCACACCCAGGGAGGGGATGAAAAACTGTTTTTT.

The chain couples TRBV9 to TRBJ1-5; tentatively, D is TRBD1 (6 bases). CDR1 is SGDLS and CDR2 is YYNGEE in the germline V gene. The V gene lost 4 bases and the J gene lost 1 base, with 12 bases spanning the gap. The CDR3 consists of 15 residues. CDR3 DNA sequence: TGTGCCAGCAGCAACACCGGACAGAGCAATCAGCCCCAGCATTTT. Translated, it gives CASSNTGQSNQPQHF. Combining the CDR3 with reference TRBV9 and TRBJ1-5 gives the whole variable domain DSGVTQTPKHLITATGQRVTLRCSPRSGDLSVYWYQQSLDQGLQFLIQYYNGEERAKGNILERFSAQQFPDLHSELNLSSLELGDSALYFCASSNTGQSNQPQHFGDGTRLSIL.

In its sample, this clone was seen a few times. Different DNA sequences within this sample yield the same CDR3. V usage is TRBV27 and J usage is TRBJ2-3, with D hard to call. V was trimmed by 0 bases and J by 4 bases, leaving 5 bases between them. The germline V gene encodes CDR1 MNHEY and CDR2 SMNVEV (reference sequence). This CDR3 has 13 residues. CDR3 bases: TGTGCCAGCAGTTTATCTCCAGCAGATACGCAGTATTTT. Protein sequence: CASSLSPADTQYF.

This clone is a singleton in its sample. The J gene is TRBJ2-1, the V gene TRBV9; D may be TRBD2 (5 bases). Germline CDR1 reads SGDLS; CDR2 reads YYNGEE. CDR3 length equals 14 residues. V was shortened by 3 bases and J by 4 bases, with 11 bases between the two germline ends. Here the CDR3 DNA reads TGTGCCAGCAGCGCGGACTGGACTTACAATGAGCAGTTCTTC. Translating it yields CASSADWTYNEQFF.

The rearrangement links TRBV11-2 to TRBJ2-1, with TRBD1 as a possible D gene (5 bases). Per the germline V gene, CDR1 is SGHAT and CDR2 is FQNNGV. Trimming left V 5 bases short and J 6 bases short, with 17 bases between. This CDR3 spans 15 amino acids. The CDR3 DNA is TGTGCCAGCAGCCTCCTTGGGGCAGGTACCAATGAGCAGTTCTTC. Its translation: CASSLLGAGTNEQFF.

This chain joins TRBV7-9 and TRBJ1-1; D is perhaps TRBD1 (6 bases). The CDR3 is 13 amino acids. Germline V gene data show CDR1 as SEHNR and CDR2 as FQNEAQ (reference sequence). The V and J ends lost 5 bases and 5 bases respectively, with 12 bases between them. CDR3 coding DNA: TGTGCCAGCAGCCCGGGACAACAAACTGAAGCTTTCTTT. Its protein is CASSPGQQTEAFF. The full variable domain, with the rest looked up from reference TRBV7-9 and TRBJ1-1, is DTGVSQNPRHKITKRGQNVTFRCDPISEHNRLYWYRQTLGQGPEFLTYFQNEAQLEKSRLLSDRFSAERPKGSFSTLEIQRTEQGDSAMYLCASSPGQQTEAFFGQGTRLTVV.

The chain links TRBV5-1 to TRBJ1-6; D might be TRBD1 (5 bases). The CDR3 covers 15 residues. V dropped 1 base and J dropped 8 bases, with 13 bases sitting between them. The V gene's germline CDR1 is SGHRS and CDR2 YFSETQ. In nucleotides, the CDR3 is TGCGCCAGCAGCTTGACCGCAGGGAAGGATTCACCCCTCCACTTT. The encoded protein is CASSLTAGKDSPLHF.

In regard to this clone: The sample has other DNA sequences that encode this CDR3 too. The rearrangement joins TRBV2 to TRBJ2-5; 9 bases are a match to TRBD1. CDR3 size: 14 residues. Germline trimming cut 6 bases from V and 6 bases from J; bases unmatched to any gene: 8. Germline V gene data show CDR1 as SNHLY and CDR2 as FYNNEI. The CDR3 sequence: CASRTTGGEKTQYF. CDR3 DNA: TGTGCCAGCAGGACGACAGGGGGTGAAAAGACCCAGTACTTC.

This chain connects TRBV18 to TRBJ1-2, with D perhaps matching TRBD1 (5 bases). The CDR3 sequence is 15 residues long. In germline, CDR1 is KGHSH, CDR2 LQKENI. The germline V and J ends were trimmed by 4 bases and 5 bases, with 17 bases remaining between them. The CDR3 DNA reads TGTGCCAGCTCACGAGATCCCACGGGGGTGTATGGCTACACCTTC. The encoded protein is CASSRDPTGVYGYTF.

This clone appeared a few times. The chain links TRBV5-1 to TRBJ1-3; no definite D call. Looked up from germline, CDR1 is SGHRS and CDR2 is YFSETQ. Trimming shortened V by 0 bases and J by 0 bases, and 22 bases separated the two germline ends. CDR3 length equals 20 residues. The CDR3 DNA is TGCGCCAGCAGCTTGGGATTCGGTGTAAGGACGGGGTTCTCTGGAAACACCATATATTTT. Amino acids: CASSLGFGVRTGFSGNTIYF.

This sequence joins TRBV4-3 and TRBJ1-2, with D possibly being TRBD1 (6 bases). This CDR3 contains 13 residues. The V and J ends lost 2 bases and 3 bases respectively, with 7 bases between them. The germline V gene has CDR1 LGHNA and CDR2 YSLEER. This CDR3 reads CASSQPGDYGYTF. The CDR3 DNA reads as TGCGCCAGCAGCCAACCAGGGGACTATGGCTACACCTTC.

The chain combines TRBV11-3 with TRBJ2-7; 10 bases line up with TRBD2. In germline, CDR1 is SGHNT, CDR2 YENEEA. Trimming at V came to 5 bases and at J to 5 bases, leaving 9 bases not matched to a gene. CDR3 length: 15 residues. The CDR3 spells CASSPSLAGVDEQYF. Here the CDR3 DNA reads TGTGCCAGCAGCCCCTCCCTAGCGGGAGTCGACGAGCAGTACTTC.

The gene calls are TRBV12-5 and TRBJ2-7, with D possibly matching TRBD1 (6 bases). CDR3 length: 14 amino acids. Trimming removed 3 bases from V and 2 bases from J, with 11 bases in between. Germline assignment: CDR1 LGHNT and CDR2 FRNRAP. CDR3 in DNA: TGTGCTAGTGGTTTAACAGGGCGACCCTACGAGCAGTACTTC. This encodes CASGLTGRPYEQYF.

The chain combines TRBV19 with TRBJ2-1; D perhaps matches TRBD2 (6 bases). Trimming took 0 bases from V and 0 from J, leaving 12 bases between them. Germline assignment: CDR1 LNHDA and CDR2 SQIVND (reference sequence). The CDR3 loop spans 17 amino acids. The CDR3, as DNA: TGTGCCAGTAGTATAGATGGGACTTCCAGCTCCTACAATGAGCAGTTCTTC. This encodes CASSIDGTSSSYNEQFF.

The chain uses TRBV19 and TRBJ2-5, with TRBD2 identical over 7 bases. Germline V CDR1 and CDR2: LNHDA, SQIVND (reference sequence). The CDR3 is 14 amino acids. The CDR3: CATSPGGSLETQYF. Written as DNA, the CDR3 is TGTGCTACGTCCCCCGGGGGGTCCTTGGAGACCCAGTACTTC.

The rearrangement uses TRBV19 and TRBJ1-5; tentatively, D is TRBD1 (6 bases). Trimming stripped 5 bases from V and 3 bases from J, with 11 bases between. CDR1 and CDR2 (germline): LNHDA, SQIVND (reference sequence). The CDR3 consists of 14 residues. The CDR3 sequence is CASSLDSSNQPQHF. CDR3 bases: TGTGCCAGTAGTCTGGACAGCTCCAATCAGCCCCAGCATTTT.

This clone showed up just a few times. The chain couples TRBV19 to TRBJ1-1; possible D gene TRBD1, 6 bases. This CDR3 region has 14 residues. CDR1 is LNHDA and CDR2 is SQIVND in the germline V gene (reference sequence). V lost 4 bases to trimming and J lost 1 base, with 10 bases between them. The CDR3 coding sequence is TGTGCCAGTAGTACCGGGACACCGAACACTGAAGCTTTCTTT. Translated, it gives CASSTGTPNTEAFF.